The 25 T cell receptor beta chains in this list originate from one sample, sequenced in a study of response to subunit inactivated influenza vaccine. TCRdb independently ran MiXCR on the RT-PCR reads; one entry per CDR3 protein. Among hundreds of thousands of distinct CDR3 sequences, approximately 15% were seen once, and the ten largest hold approximately 7%. This material consisted of PBMCs from blood, taken approximately 15 days before vaccination. The receptors here all came from a man aged 50 to 60 who received an inactivated influenza vaccine.

In its sample, this clonotype was seen a few times. The V gene is TRBV10-3, the J gene TRBJ2-7; 9 bases match TRBD2. Looked up from germline, CDR1 is ENHRY and CDR2 is SYGVKD. The CDR3 runs to 13 residues. V was pared by 8 bases and J by 3 bases, with 5 bases of the junction left unmatched. The CDR3 loop reads CAIASGGFYEQYF. For the CDR3, the DNA is TGTGCCATCGCGAGCGGGGGGTTCTACGAGCAGTACTTC.

This clonotype has a single count. V usage is TRBV4-2 and J usage is TRBJ2-7; tentatively, D is TRBD2 (6 bases). The germline V gene has CDR1 LGHNA and CDR2 YNFKEQ. V lost 1 base, J lost 3 bases, and 13 bases lay in between. The CDR3 is 15 amino acids. DNA of the CDR3: TGTGCCAGCAGCCAAGGCGGGATTGCGGACTACGAGCAGTACTTC. Encoded protein: CASSQGGIADYEQYF.

This chain joins TRBV6-5 and TRBJ1-5; no reliable D call. With 1 base removed from V and 8 bases from J, the gap between germline ends came to 21 bases. CDR1 and CDR2 (germline): MNHEY, SVGAGI. The CDR3 totals 17 residues. CDR3 nucleotide sequence: TGTGCCAGCAGTTACTACGGAGATCCCTACGGGGAAGAGCCCCAGCATTTT. Translation gives CASSYYGDPYGEEPQHF.

This rearrangement joins TRBV23-1 to TRBJ2-6; D is perhaps TRBD1 (9 bases). TRBV23-1 is noted as an ORF with a role that remains uncertain. The V and J ends lost 3 bases and 4 bases respectively, with 19 bases between them. The CDR3 is 18 residues long. The CDR3 DNA follows: TGCGCCAGCAGTCATCCTGGACAGGGGACTAGAGGGGCCAACGTCCTGACTTTC. As protein: CASSHPGQGTRGANVLTF.

This clonotype has ten or more counts. The chain recombines TRBV5-1 with TRBJ2-1; the match to TRBD2 covers 8 bases. The CDR3 sequence is 16 residues long. From germline, CDR1 is SGHRS and CDR2 YFSETQ. The J segment lost 2 bases and the V segment lost 0 bases, leaving 4 bases of the junction unmatched. CDR3 sequence reads: CASSLATGGAYNEQFF. The CDR3 DNA follows: TGCGCCAGCAGCTTGGCCACCGGGGGGGCCTACAATGAGCAGTTCTTC.

The chain links TRBV20-1 to TRBJ2-1; TRBD2 matches at 11 bases. This CDR3 has 17 residues. CDR1 is DFQATT and CDR2 is SNEGSKA in the germline V gene (reference sequence). J gave up 4 bases and V 0 bases, and 8 bases lay outside the gene matches. The CDR3 nucleotides read TGCAGTGCTAGAGATCCCCTGCTAGCGGGAGGTTACAATGAGCAGTTCTTC. Amino acids: CSARDPLLAGGYNEQFF.

This clonotype appeared a few times. The chain uses TRBV20-1 and TRBJ1-5; TRBD1 aligns across 7 bases. Germline CDR1 and CDR2: DFQATT and SNEGSKA (reference sequence). This CDR3 has 15 amino acids. Unmatched junction bases numbered 10, after V lost 6 bases and J lost 2 bases. The CDR3 region is CSARETGSGNQPQHF. The CDR3 coding sequence is TGCAGTGCACGAGAGACAGGGTCCGGCAATCAGCCCCAGCATTTT.

V usage is TRBV5-1 and J usage is TRBJ2-7; D possibly corresponds to TRBD1 (6 bases). Germline V lookup: CDR1 SGHRS, CDR2 YFSETQ. The CDR3 loop spans 14 amino acids. V lost 5 bases, J lost 1 base, and 13 bases lay in between. CDR3 amino acids: CASSLPTGSYEQYF. The CDR3 DNA sequence: TGCGCCAGCAGTCTTCCGACAGGTTCCTACGAGCAGTACTTC. Variable domain in full (rest from reference TRBV5-1 and TRBJ2-7): KAGVTQTPRYLIKTRGQQVTLSCSPISGHRSVSWYQQTPGQGLQFLFEYFSETQRNKGNFPGRFSGRQFSNSRSEMNVSTLELGDSALYLCASSLPTGSYEQYFGPGTRLTVT.

The J gene is TRBJ1-2, the V gene TRBV12-3 or TRBV12-4, with D uncertain. Trimming removed 2 bases from V and 7 bases from J, with 14 bases in between. The CDR3 is 14 residues long. CDR3 coding DNA: TGTGCCAGCAGTTTAACCCGGACGGCTTTTGGCTACACCTTC. This sequence encodes CASSLTRTAFGYTF.

This clonotype has only a few counts. The V gene is TRBV20-1, the J gene TRBJ1-4, with D perhaps TRBD1 (5 bases). The V and J ends lost 6 bases and 0 bases respectively, with 20 bases between them. Looked up from germline, CDR1 is DFQATT and CDR2 is SNEGSKA (reference sequence). CDR3 length equals 17 residues. This CDR3 reads CSARKYRKQATNEKLFF. CDR3 in DNA: TGCAGTGCCAGGAAATACAGGAAACAAGCAACTAATGAAAAACTGTTTTTT.

This clonotype was detected a few times. The chain recombines TRBV11-2 with TRBJ2-7; possibly TRBD1 for D (6 bases). Trimming cost V 3 bases and J 2 bases, with 14 bases left between them. The CDR3 length is 15 residues. The germline V gene has CDR1 SGHAT and CDR2 FQNNGV. CDR3 nucleotides: TGTGCCAGCAGCTTGCGGACAGTCCAAACCTACGAGCAGTACTTC. Amino acid sequence: CASSLRTVQTYEQYF.

This clonotype came up a few times. This chain joins TRBV5-5 and TRBJ1-2; D possibly corresponds to TRBD1 (5 bases). The length of the CDR3 is 13 residues. V was cut by 0 bases and J by 8 bases, with 11 bases left in between. The germline V gene encodes CDR1 SGHKS and CDR2 YYEKEE (reference sequence). The DNA of the CDR3 is TGTGCCAGCAGCTTGGAGAACCGGGGCGGCTACACCTTC. Protein: CASSLENRGGYTF.

This clonotype was counted between two and nine times. This sequence joins TRBV10-3 and TRBJ2-1; 14 bases fit TRBD2. CDR3 length: 16 residues. Trimming took 5 bases from V and 8 from J; bases not matched to a gene: 8. CDR1 and CDR2 (germline): ENHRY, SYGVKD. DNA for the CDR3: TGTGCCATCAGTCGCATCGGGACTAGCGGGAGTCATGAGCAGTTCTTC. Protein sequence: CAISRIGTSGSHEQFF.

This clonotype turned up a few times. This rearrangement joins TRBV6-1 to TRBJ2-1; 16 positions match TRBD2. The CDR3 consists of 19 residues. CDR1 MNHNS and CDR2 SASEGT come from the germline V gene. V dropped 5 bases and J dropped 7; count of bases not matched to a gene: 14. The CDR3 is CASSTPLGTSGRGGNEQFF. CDR3 DNA sequence: TGTGCCAGCAGTACCCCTCTGGGGACTAGCGGGAGGGGGGGGAATGAGCAGTTCTTC.

This clonotype was picked up a small number of times. This chain connects TRBV5-5 to TRBJ1-1; no reliable D call. CDR1 is SGHKS and CDR2 is YYEKEE in the germline V gene (reference sequence). The V and J ends lost 0 bases and 1 base respectively, with 16 bases between them. The CDR3 has 17 residues. The CDR3: CASSLASGGSANTEAFF. The CDR3 DNA follows: TGTGCCAGCAGCTTGGCCTCGGGAGGCAGCGCGAACACTGAAGCTTTCTTT.

In DNA, the CDR3 is TGTGCCAGCAGTTACTCGACGTTAGCAGCAATCAATGAGCAGTTCTTC. Translating gives CASSYSTLAAINEQFF. The chain has TRBV6-5 and TRBJ2-1; the D is unclear. V lost 0 bases, J lost 6 bases, and 15 bases lay in between. This CDR3 is built from 16 residues. Germline V gene data show CDR1 as MNHEY and CDR2 as SVGAGI.

The rearrangement uses TRBV7-2 and TRBJ2-7, with D possibly matching TRBD1 (6 bases). The CDR3 spans 17 residues. Germline CDR1 reads SGHTA; CDR2 reads FQGNSA. The V and J ends lost 1 base and 3 bases respectively, with 19 bases between them. CDR3 sequence: CASSLVGHRTAFYEQYF. CDR3 sequence (DNA): TGTGCCAGCAGCTTAGTAGGGCACCGGACAGCTTTCTACGAGCAGTACTTC.

The chain uses TRBV12-3 or TRBV12-4 and TRBJ1-2, with D possibly matching TRBD1 (5 bases). This CDR3 spans 11 amino acids. V was clipped by 7 bases and J by 4 bases, with 7 bases between them. The CDR3 is CASTGTYGYTF. CDR3 DNA sequence: TGTGCCAGCACAGGGACCTATGGCTACACCTTC.

The chain combines TRBV5-6 with TRBJ2-1; possibly TRBD1 for D (5 bases). Germline CDR1 SGHDT, CDR2 YYEEEE. The CDR3 is 15 residues long. Trimming cost V 4 bases and J 2 bases, with 13 bases left between them. CDR3: CASSAYRRPYNEQFF. The DNA for the CDR3 is TGTGCCAGCAGCGCCTACAGGAGACCCTACAATGAGCAGTTCTTC.

Only a few counts were recorded for this clonotype. The V gene is TRBV5-6, the J gene TRBJ2-3; D may match TRBD1 or TRBD2 (6 bases each). V was cut by 6 bases and J by 8 bases, with 16 bases left in between. This CDR3 has 13 amino acids. From germline, CDR1 is SGHDT and CDR2 YYEEEE. Here the CDR3 reads CASKPWGAATQYF. Here the CDR3 DNA reads TGTGCCAGCAAACCCTGGGGGGCAGCTACGCAGTATTTT.

V is TRBV6-2 or TRBV6-3 and J is TRBJ2-7; 7 positions agree with TRBD2. The CDR3 runs to 15 residues. From germline, CDR1 is MNHEY and CDR2 SVGEGT. The CDR3 loop reads CSINSPGLKPYEQYF. For the CDR3, the DNA is TGTTCCATCAACTCCCCGGGACTAAAACCCTACGAGCAGTACTTC.

To note about this clonotype: One end of the junction varies from germline; a read error may be responsible. V gene TRBV4-3 combines with J gene TRBJ2-1, with D unclear. This CDR3 has 16 amino acids. Germline V gene sequence: CDR1 LGHNA, CDR2 YSLEER. CDR3 protein: CASSPDGSVRPDEQLF. The DNA of the CDR3 is TGCGCCAGCAGCCCTGATGGGTCCGTTAGACCGGATGAGCAGCTCTTC.

This clonotype was picked up a small number of times. As DNA, the CDR3 is TGTGCCAGCAGTTTAAAACCCGGGACAGGGGCAAGAGCTAACTATGGCTACACCTTC. It encodes CASSLKPGTGARANYGYTF. The V and J genes are TRBV27 and TRBJ1-2; 10 positions agree with TRBD1. V lost 2 bases, J lost 0 bases, and 12 bases stayed unmatched. There are 19 residues in the CDR3. CDR1 and CDR2 (germline): MNHEY, SMNVEV (reference sequence).

The V gene is TRBV7-8, the J gene TRBJ2-4; no firm D call. Deletions cut 1 base from V and 6 bases from J, with 7 bases between. CDR1 is SGHVS and CDR2 is FQNEAQ in the germline V gene. This CDR3 has 13 residues. The CDR3 reads CASSLGPVNIQYF. Here the CDR3 DNA reads TGTGCCAGCAGCTTAGGCCCAGTAAACATTCAGTACTTC.

The sample holds a few counts of this clonotype. This chain links TRBV7-2 with TRBJ2-1; D may match TRBD1 or TRBD2 (5 bases each). The length of the CDR3 is 16 residues. The V gene's germline CDR1 is SGHTA and CDR2 FQGNSA. V lost 5 bases and J 4 bases, leaving 18 bases between the germline ends. DNA for the CDR3: TGTGCCAGCAGCCGGCCTCAGTTGGGACCATACAATGAGCAGTTCTTC. Amino acid sequence: CASSRPQLGPYNEQFF.